This TCR beta chain was recovered during a study of vaccination and CD4 T cells after COVID-19. Across the study: As their vaccination, participants received two doses of either BNT162b2 or mRNA-1273 vaccine.

Treatment given: approximately nine-day PBMC culture with coronavirus spike peptide pools or control peptides (ViraFEST assay). Details on this clonotype: Its antigen is unknown.

With the Oncomine TCR Beta short-read assay, DNA from cultured CD4+ T cells was sequenced. TCRdb independently ran MiXCR on the PCR reads; one entry per CDR3 protein. Here the sample spans approximately 11,000 distinct CDR3 sequences, about two fifths being singletons. Deletions cut 7 bases from V and 3 bases from J, with 11 bases between. The germline gives CDR1 LNHDA, CDR2 SQIVND (reference sequence). This CDR3 has 13 amino acids. The chain uses TRBV19 and TRBJ2-3; perhaps D is TRBD1 or TRBD2 (5 bases each). This TCR was recovered from a human donor who had recovered from COVID-19. The specimen comprised CD4+ T cells from blood, cultured in vitro, sampled after SARS-CoV-2 vaccination. The CDR3 DNA sequence: TGTGCCAGTACGGGCAGGGAGACAGATACGCAGTATTTT. Amino acid sequence: CASTGRETDTQYF.